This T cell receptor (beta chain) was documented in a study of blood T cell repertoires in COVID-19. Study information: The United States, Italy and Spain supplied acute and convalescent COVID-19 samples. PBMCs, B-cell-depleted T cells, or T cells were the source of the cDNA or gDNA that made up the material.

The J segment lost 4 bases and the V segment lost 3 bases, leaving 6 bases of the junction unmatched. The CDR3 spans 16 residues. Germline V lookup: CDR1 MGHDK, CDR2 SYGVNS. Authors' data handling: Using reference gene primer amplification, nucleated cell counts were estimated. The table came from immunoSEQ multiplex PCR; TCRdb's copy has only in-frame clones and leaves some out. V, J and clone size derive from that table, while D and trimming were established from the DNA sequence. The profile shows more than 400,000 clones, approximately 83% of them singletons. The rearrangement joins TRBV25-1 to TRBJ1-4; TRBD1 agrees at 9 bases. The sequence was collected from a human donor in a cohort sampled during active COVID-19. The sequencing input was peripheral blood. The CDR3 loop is CASSDHRGRDNEKLFF. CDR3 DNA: TGTGCCAGCAGTGACCACAGGGGGCGTGATAATGAAAAACTGTTTTTT.